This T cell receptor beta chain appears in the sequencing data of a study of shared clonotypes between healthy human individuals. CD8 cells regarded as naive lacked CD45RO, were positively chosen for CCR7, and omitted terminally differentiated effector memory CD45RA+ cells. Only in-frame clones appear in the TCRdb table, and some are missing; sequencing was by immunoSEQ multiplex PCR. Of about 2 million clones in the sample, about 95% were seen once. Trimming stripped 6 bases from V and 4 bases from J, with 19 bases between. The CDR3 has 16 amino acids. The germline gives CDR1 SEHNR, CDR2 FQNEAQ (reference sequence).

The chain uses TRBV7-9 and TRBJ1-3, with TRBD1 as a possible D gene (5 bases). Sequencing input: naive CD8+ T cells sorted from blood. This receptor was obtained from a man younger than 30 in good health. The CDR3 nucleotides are TGTGCCAGCAGACAGCTCCAGGGTACGCGCGGAAACACCATATATTTT. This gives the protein CASRQLQGTRGNTIYF.